This is a list of T cell receptor beta chains from one sample in a study of T-cell reconstitution after alpha-beta-depleted transplantation in children. TCRdb itself ran the PCR reads through MiXCR, one entry per CDR3 protein. Of roughly 400,000 distinct CDR3 sequences in the sample, roughly 43% are singletons; the top ten hold roughly a quarter. The material was PBMCs, obtained before TCRalphabeta/CD19-depleted stem cell transplant. The source of these receptors is a girl aged 2 to 9 with aplastic anemia, due to receive a stem cell transplant. The CDR3 runs from the conserved cysteine through the conserved F or W. D genes are given only for firm matches. Size is omitted from some rows. Given values are once, few, many or a class for expanded clones.

J gene: TRBJ2-3
D gene: -
clone size: -
V gene: TRBV12-2
CDR3 protein: CASRFCGQTDTQYF
CDR3 DNA: TGTGCAAGTCGCTTTTGCGGCCAAACAGATACGCAGTATTTT

J gene: TRBJ1-2
D gene: TRBD1
clone size: many
V gene: TRBV7-9
CDR3 protein: CASSPGTGVNYGYTF
CDR3 DNA: TGTGCCAGCAGCCCGGGGACAGGGGTGAACTATGGCTACACCTTC

J gene: TRBJ2-2
D gene: TRBD2
clone size: -
V gene: TRBV9
CDR3 protein: CASSVSGSLNTGELFF
CDR3 DNA: TGTGCCAGCAGCGTTAGCGGGAGCCTTAACACCGGGGAGCTGTTTTTT

J gene: TRBJ1-5
D gene: -
clone size: many
V gene: TRBV20-1
CDR3 protein: CSAPRTGPSGSQPQHF
CDR3 DNA: TGCAGTGCTCCGAGGACCGGGCCCTCAGGAAGTCAGCCCCAGCATTTT

J gene: TRBJ1-5
D gene: -
clone size: few
V gene: TRBV20-1
CDR3 protein: CSALDGGSGQPQHF
CDR3 DNA: TGCAGTGCTCTAGACGGGGGCAGCGGTCAGCCCCAGCATTTT

J gene: TRBJ1-5
D gene: -
clone size: many
V gene: TRBV5-1
CDR3 protein: CASSLGPQQPQHF
CDR3 DNA: TGCGCCAGCAGCTTGGGTCCCCAGCAGCCCCAGCATTTT

J gene: TRBJ2-1
D gene: TRBD2
clone size: -
V gene: TRBV10-3
CDR3 protein: CATTKPGTTYNEQFF
CDR3 DNA: TGTGCCACCACGAAGCCCGGGACTACCTACAATGAGCAGTTCTTC

J gene: TRBJ2-5
D gene: -
clone size: -
V gene: TRBV12-3/TRBV12-4
CDR3 protein: CASSSALRPLGREETQYF
CDR3 DNA: TGTGCCAGCAGTTCCGCCCTTAGGCCCCTGGGCAGGGAGGAGACCCAGTACTTC

J gene: TRBJ2-7
D gene: -
clone size: few
V gene: TRBV6-2/TRBV6-3
CDR3 protein: CASMAGYSYEQYF
CDR3 DNA: TGTGCCAGCATGGCGGGGTACTCCTACGAGCAGTACTTC

J gene: TRBJ2-2
D gene: TRBD1
clone size: many
V gene: TRBV7-9
CDR3 protein: CASQTGRGELFF
CDR3 DNA: TGTGCCAGCCAGACAGGGCGCGGGGAGCTGTTTTTT

J gene: TRBJ2-7
D gene: -
clone size: many
V gene: TRBV3-1
CDR3 protein: CASSQDQGSFDSYEQYF
CDR3 DNA: TGTGCCAGCAGCCAAGATCAAGGCTCGTTCGACTCCTACGAGCAGTACTTC

J gene: TRBJ1-6
D gene: -
clone size: many
V gene: TRBV2
CDR3 protein: CASRGIGSYNSPLHF
CDR3 DNA: TGTGCCAGCAGGGGGATAGGTTCTTATAATTCACCCCTCCACTTT

J gene: TRBJ2-7
D gene: -
clone size: -
V gene: TRBV7-8
CDR3 protein: CASSSEQQDRQYF
CDR3 DNA: TGTGCCAGCAGCTCGGAGCAACAAGACAGGCAGTACTTC

J gene: TRBJ2-7
D gene: TRBD2
clone size: many
V gene: TRBV7-9
CDR3 protein: CASSWSGRAYEQYF
CDR3 DNA: TGTGCCAGCAGTTGGAGCGGGAGGGCGTACGAGCAGTACTTC

J gene: TRBJ2-1
D gene: -
clone size: -
V gene: TRBV11-1
CDR3 protein: CASRPGGRGYNEQFF
CDR3 DNA: TGTGCCAGCAGGCCCGGGGGTAGGGGGTACAATGAGCAGTTCTTC

J gene: TRBJ2-7
D gene: -
clone size: many
V gene: TRBV5-6
CDR3 protein: CASSLVSSRSYEQYF
CDR3 DNA: TGTGCCAGCAGCTTGGTTTCCTCCCGCTCCTACGAGCAGTACTTC

J gene: TRBJ2-1
D gene: TRBD2
clone size: many
V gene: TRBV6-5
CDR3 protein: CASITAGGRSNEQFF
CDR3 DNA: TGTGCCAGCATTACAGCGGGAGGGCGAAGTAATGAGCAGTTCTTC

J gene: TRBJ1-2
D gene: -
clone size: -
V gene: TRBV30
CDR3 protein: CAWSRAGGYTF
CDR3 DNA: TGTGCCTGGAGTAGGGCCGGTGGCTACACCTTC

J gene: TRBJ2-5
D gene: -
clone size: few
V gene: TRBV6-2/TRBV6-3
CDR3 protein: CASSSRSWETQYF
CDR3 DNA: TGTGCCAGCAGTTCTCGGTCGTGGGAGACCCAGTACTTC

J gene: TRBJ1-4
D gene: TRBD1
clone size: -
V gene: TRBV27
CDR3 protein: CASSTQTGEEKLFF
CDR3 DNA: TGTGCCAGCAGCACCCAAACAGGGGAGGAAAAACTGTTTTTT

J gene: TRBJ2-1
D gene: -
clone size: -
V gene: TRBV27
CDR3 protein: CASSWGGAGDYNEQFF
CDR3 DNA: TGTGCCAGCAGTTGGGGCGGGGCAGGGGATTACAATGAGCAGTTCTTC

J gene: TRBJ2-1
D gene: -
clone size: many
V gene: TRBV3-1
CDR3 protein: CASSQELEGEQFF
CDR3 DNA: TGTGCCAGCAGCCAAGAACTAGAAGGTGAGCAGTTCTTC

J gene: TRBJ1-2
D gene: TRBD1
clone size: many
V gene: TRBV6-1
CDR3 protein: CASSDRTGNYGYTF
CDR3 DNA: TGTGCCAGCAGTGATCGGACAGGGAACTATGGCTACACCTTC

J gene: TRBJ2-6
D gene: -
clone size: -
V gene: TRBV9
CDR3 protein: CASSVGALAGANVLTF
CDR3 DNA: TGTGCCAGCAGCGTGGGGGCACTGGCTGGGGCCAACGTCCTGACTTTC

J gene: TRBJ2-1
D gene: TRBD2
clone size: -
V gene: TRBV20-1
CDR3 protein: CSAEDLAGGLASYNEQFF
CDR3 DNA: TGCAGTGCCGAGGATCTAGCGGGGGGGCTCGCTTCCTACAATGAGCAGTTCTTC

J gene: TRBJ2-7
D gene: -
clone size: -
V gene: TRBV5-8
CDR3 protein: CASSTGRKPTYEQYF
CDR3 DNA: TGTGCCAGCAGCACCGGACGGAAACCAACCTACGAGCAGTACTTC

J gene: TRBJ1-1
D gene: TRBD1
clone size: -
V gene: TRBV13
CDR3 protein: CASSLFAPTGEGNTEAFF
CDR3 DNA: TGTGCCAGCAGCTTATTTGCACCAACAGGGGAGGGGAACACTGAAGCTTTCTTT

J gene: TRBJ2-7
D gene: -
clone size: many
V gene: TRBV7-6
CDR3 protein: CASREGSGYEQYF
CDR3 DNA: TGTGCCAGCAGGGAAGGGAGCGGCTACGAGCAGTACTTC

J gene: TRBJ2-7
D gene: TRBD1
clone size: -
V gene: TRBV20-1
CDR3 protein: CSALMRTGYEQYF
CDR3 DNA: TGCAGTGCTCTTATGAGGACAGGCTACGAGCAGTACTTC

J gene: TRBJ2-5
D gene: -
clone size: -
V gene: TRBV5-1
CDR3 protein: CASNREETQYF
CDR3 DNA: TGCGCCAGCAACCGGGAAGAGACCCAGTACTTC

J gene: TRBJ2-1
D gene: TRBD2
clone size: few
V gene: TRBV6-8
CDR3 protein: CASSSTTSFYEQFF
CDR3 DNA: TGTGCCAGCAGTTCGACGACTAGCTTCTATGAGCAGTTCTTC

J gene: TRBJ2-1
D gene: TRBD2
clone size: many
V gene: TRBV9
CDR3 protein: CASSVRTSGAFLFF
CDR3 DNA: TGTGCCAGCAGCGTACGGACTAGCGGGGCCTTTTTGTTCTTC

J gene: TRBJ2-5
D gene: TRBD2
clone size: -
V gene: TRBV6-1
CDR3 protein: CASRPPRGEETQYF
CDR3 DNA: TGTGCCAGCAGGCCCCCTCGGGGGGAAGAGACCCAGTACTTC

J gene: TRBJ1-5
D gene: TRBD1
clone size: many
V gene: TRBV20-1
CDR3 protein: CSATGTGIQPQHF
CDR3 DNA: TGCAGTGCTACCGGGACAGGGATTCAGCCCCAGCATTTT

J gene: TRBJ1-1
D gene: -
clone size: few
V gene: TRBV27
CDR3 protein: CASRSGAREAFF
CDR3 DNA: TGTGCCAGCCGGTCGGGGGCGCGGGAAGCTTTCTTT

J gene: TRBJ2-1
D gene: TRBD2
clone size: -
V gene: TRBV11-2
CDR3 protein: CASSLRLAAVYNEQFF
CDR3 DNA: TGTGCCAGCAGCTTACGTCTAGCGGCCGTCTACAATGAGCAGTTCTTC

J gene: TRBJ2-7
D gene: -
clone size: -
V gene: TRBV18
CDR3 protein: CASSPGRWGEQYF
CDR3 DNA: TGTGCCAGCTCACCGGGACGGTGGGGCGAGCAGTACTTC

J gene: TRBJ2-2
D gene: TRBD2
clone size: -
V gene: TRBV15
CDR3 protein: CATSRETSGRGVGTGELFF
CDR3 DNA: TGTGCCACCAGCAGAGAGACTAGCGGACGGGGGGTGGGCACCGGGGAGCTGTTTTTT

J gene: TRBJ1-2
D gene: -
clone size: few
V gene: TRBV18
CDR3 protein: CASLPGQGGYGYTF
CDR3 DNA: TGTGCCAGTCTACCCGGGCAGGGAGGCTATGGCTACACCTTC

J gene: TRBJ2-5
D gene: TRBD1
clone size: -
V gene: TRBV5-1
CDR3 protein: CASSLRTGGRETQYF
CDR3 DNA: TGCGCCAGCAGCTTGAGGACAGGGGGCAGGGAGACCCAGTACTTC

J gene: TRBJ1-2
D gene: TRBD1
clone size: many
V gene: TRBV11-2
CDR3 protein: CASSLGQGIGYTF
CDR3 DNA: TGTGCCAGCAGCCTCGGACAGGGAATTGGCTACACCTTC

J gene: TRBJ2-7
D gene: -
clone size: -
V gene: TRBV5-4
CDR3 protein: CAISSRHPYEQYF
CDR3 DNA: TGTGCCATCAGCTCGAGACACCCCTACGAGCAGTACTTC

J gene: TRBJ2-1
D gene: TRBD2
clone size: many
V gene: TRBV29-1
CDR3 protein: CSVESGEGYNEQFF
CDR3 DNA: TGCAGCGTTGAATCGGGGGAGGGTTACAATGAGCAGTTCTTC

J gene: TRBJ1-5
D gene: -
clone size: many
V gene: TRBV12-3/TRBV12-4
CDR3 protein: CASSGTGDQPQHF
CDR3 DNA: TGTGCCAGCAGCGGGACTGGAGATCAGCCCCAGCATTTT

J gene: TRBJ2-1
D gene: -
clone size: -
V gene: TRBV7-7
CDR3 protein: CASSSTANNEQFF
CDR3 DNA: TGTGCCAGCAGTTCTACAGCGAACAATGAGCAGTTCTTC

J gene: TRBJ2-1
D gene: -
clone size: -
V gene: TRBV7-6
CDR3 protein: CASSLSGARDEQFF
CDR3 DNA: TGTGCCAGCAGCTTATCCGGGGCACGCGATGAGCAGTTCTTC

J gene: TRBJ2-3
D gene: TRBD1
clone size: -
V gene: TRBV5-6
CDR3 protein: CASSKNVRDRGLPDTQYF
CDR3 DNA: TGTGCCAGCAGCAAAAACGTCCGGGACAGGGGGCTCCCAGATACGCAGTATTTT

J gene: TRBJ2-1
D gene: TRBD2
clone size: -
V gene: TRBV20-1
CDR3 protein: CSAGSGNLNEQFF
CDR3 DNA: TGCAGTGCTGGTAGCGGGAACCTCAATGAGCAGTTCTTC

J gene: TRBJ1-1
D gene: -
clone size: many
V gene: TRBV5-1
CDR3 protein: CASSLVGEGGAFF
CDR3 DNA: TGCGCCAGCAGCTTGGTAGGTGAAGGGGGAGCTTTCTTT